Below, one T cell receptor (beta chain) is given with its context. Its antigen is not identified. This sample is part of a study of OX40 agonist ivuxolimab in advanced cancers. On the study more broadly: One hepatocellular carcinoma and a couple of cutaneous melanoma patients partially responded.

Broader study findings: A proportion of nonresponders additionally exhibited low normalized T-cell clonal expansion. By week 6 at 0.1 to 3.0 mg/kg, blood CD4+ and CD8+ T cells had expanded clonally.

Libraries were prepared by immunoSEQ multiplex PCR; TCRdb keeps only in-frame clonotypes and omits some of them. The sample shows around 64,000 clones, roughly 84% of them seen only once. Germline CDR1 SGHNT, CDR2 YYREEE (reference sequence). The CDR3 extends over 13 amino acids. V lost 6 bases to trimming and J lost 3 bases, with 12 bases between them. The material sequenced was CD4+ or CD8+ T cells sorted from blood, taken in a trial of the OX40 agonist ivuxolimab. The TCR comes from an adult with an advanced solid tumor such as melanoma, head and neck, liver or kidney cancer. The chain couples TRBV5-4 to TRBJ1-1; tentative D call: TRBD1 (5 bases). CDR3 in DNA: TGTGCCAGCACCCCGGGACGGGACACTGAAGCTTTCTTT. Translation gives CASTPGRDTEAFF.